This T cell receptor (beta chain) was profiled in a study of T cells after yellow fever vaccination. TCRdb re-derived calls from the 5' RACE reads in MiXCR, one entry per CDR3 protein. Counted here are approximately 300,000 distinct CDR3 sequences, roughly 6.8% occurring once; the ten biggest clones make up about a sixth. The CDR3 has 15 amino acids. Germline CDR1 and CDR2: LGHDT and YNNKEL (reference sequence). With 1 base clipped from V and 9 bases from J, the junction kept 4 bases outside the gene matches. The sequencing used PBMCs, collected more than 35 days after the first yellow fever vaccination. This clonotype was sampled from a man in his late teens or twenties who received the YFV17D yellow fever vaccine. The chain has TRBV3-1 and TRBJ1-6; 9 bases agree with TRBD1. This chain's CDR3 is CASSQVYRGRSPLHF. In DNA, the CDR3 is TGTGCCAGCAGCCAAGTTTACAGGGGGCGTTCACCCCTCCACTTT.